This TCR beta chain was sequenced for a study of cytomegalovirus exposure and HLA in healthy donors. General study findings and limits: Across all donors, roughly uniform sequencing depth was an assumption of the presence/absence analyses. The study labeled about 160 TCR beta chains cytomegalovirus-associated.

This CDR3 contains 14 residues. Germline V gives CDR1 LNHDA, CDR2 SQIVND (reference sequence). V was shortened by 3 bases and J by 1 base, with 9 bases between the two germline ends. In the case of this clone: What it binds is unknown.

Primers: 60 Vbeta forward and 13 Jbeta reverse. Measured with immunoSEQ multiplex PCR; TCRdb has only the in-frame clones, and not every one. The sample includes about 150,000 clones, just under 80% seen only once; the top ten take around 0.99%. Sequenced sample: PBMCs. The sequence was obtained from a male donor in good health and CMV-seronegative. J is TRBJ2-5 and V is TRBV19; D might be TRBD1 (6 bases). The CDR3 sequence is CASSMWTAQETQYF. CDR3 coding DNA: TGTGCCAGTAGTATGTGGACAGCCCAAGAGACCCAGTACTTC. Full variable domain (missing parts from reference TRBV19 and TRBJ2-5): DGGITQSPKYLFRKEGQNVTLSCEQNLNHDAMYWYRQDPGQGLRLIYYSQIVNDFQKGDIAEGYSVSREKKESFPLTVTSAQKNPTAFYLCASSMWTAQETQYFGPGTRLLVL.